These 17 T cell receptor beta chains came from one sample sequenced in a study of vaccination and CD4 T cells after COVID-19 (dated by TCRdb to 2021 to 2024). No antigen has been identified for these receptors. The library came from PCR. TCRdb records Illumina iSeq 100 as the sequencer. TCR sequencing of DNA from cultured CD4+ T cells used the Oncomine TCR Beta short-read assay at the Johns Hopkins FTIC core. TCRdb reprocessing: public reads trimmed at Q25 with fastp, clones called with MiXCR, in-frame beta chains kept. CDR3 protein sequences are deduplicated, and each keeps its most common genes and DNA. Across this sample there are roughly 16,000 distinct CDR3 sequences, with around 40% seen only once. Of the sample, under 7% is held by the ten largest clones. This specimen's treatment or condition label, interpreted: approximately nine-day PBMC culture with coronavirus spike peptide pools or control peptides (ViraFEST assay).

Here the sequenced sample was CD4+ T cells from blood, cultured in vitro, taken before SARS-CoV-2 vaccination. The receptor source for this set is a human donor who had recovered from COVID-19.

V and J are TRBV6-1 and TRBJ2-1; 7 bases fit TRBD2. Trimming cost V 6 bases and J 5 bases; bases outside gene matches: 16. From germline, CDR1 is MNHNS and CDR2 SASEGT. The CDR3 is 17 amino acids. Written as DNA, the CDR3 is TGTGCCAGCAGCCCTGTTATGGGGCTAGCGGCCCACAATGAGCAGTTCTTC. Residues: CASSPVMGLAAHNEQFF.

The chain is built from TRBV28 and TRBJ1-2; unclear D gene. The V gene lost 4 bases and the J gene lost 8 bases, with 23 bases spanning the gap. Germline lookup yields CDR1 MDHEN and CDR2 SYDVKM. CDR3 length: 16 amino acids. This chain's CDR3 is CASSSSRWVTSGGYTF. The CDR3 DNA reads as TGTGCCAGCAGTTCCTCCCGGTGGGTCACCTCGGGAGGCTACACCTTC.

There are a few counts of this clonotype. This sequence joins TRBV6-1 and TRBJ1-5; TRBD1 might be the D (5 bases). Trimming took 7 bases from V and 1 from J, leaving 11 bases between them. Per the germline V gene, CDR1 is MNHNS and CDR2 is SASEGT. The CDR3 is 14 amino acids. The CDR3 is CASNNGGSNQPQHF. As DNA, the CDR3 is TGTGCCAGCAATAACGGGGGGAGCAATCAGCCCCAGCATTTT.

The chain joins TRBV7-2 to TRBJ1-1; unclear D gene. The germline CDR1 and CDR2 sequences are SGHTA and FQGNSA. The V gene lost 0 bases and the J gene lost 4 bases, with 9 bases spanning the gap. The CDR3 length is 14 residues. In nucleotides, the CDR3 is TGTGCCAGCAGCTTAGCAGGTCGTGGCACTGAAGCTTTCTTT. This gives the protein CASSLAGRGTEAFF. Full variable domain (missing parts from reference TRBV7-2 and TRBJ1-1): GAGVSQSPSNKVTEKGKDVELRCDPISGHTALYWYRQSLGQGLEFLIYFQGNSAPDKSGLPSDRFSAERTGGSVSTLTIQRTQQEDSAVYLCASSLAGRGTEAFFGQGTRLTVV.

V usage is TRBV20-1 and J usage is TRBJ1-1, with D perhaps TRBD1 (5 bases). Germline V gene data show CDR1 as DFQATT and CDR2 as SNEGSKA (reference sequence). Trimming removed 3 bases at V and 1 base at J, with 18 bases between. This CDR3 spans 16 amino acids. The CDR3 DNA reads TGCAGTGCTAGTCCGACCCGCCTAACAGGGAACACTGAAGCTTTCTTT. Its protein product is CSASPTRLTGNTEAFF.

The rearrangement uses TRBV7-9 and TRBJ1-6, with no clear D. V lost 6 bases to trimming and J lost 7 bases, with 16 bases between them. Germline V CDR1 and CDR2: SEHNR, FQNEAQ (reference sequence). This CDR3 comprises 15 residues. The CDR3 DNA reads TGTGCCAGCAGTTTCAGCGGTTCGGAAAATTCACCCCTCCACTTT. This translates into CASSFSGSENSPLHF. Full variable domain (missing parts from reference TRBV7-9 and TRBJ1-6): DTGVSQNPRHKITKRGQNVTFRCDPISEHNRLYWYRQTLGQGPEFLTYFQNEAQLEKSRLLSDRFSAERPKGSFSTLEIQRTEQGDSAMYLCASSFSGSENSPLHFGNGTRLTVT.

The chain carries TRBV2 and TRBJ2-6; possible D gene TRBD1, 5 bases. Germline-derived CDR1 and CDR2 are SNHLY and FYNNEI. The CDR3 spans 18 residues. Between the trimmed V and J ends, which lost 2 bases and 0 bases, there was a span of 14 bases. CDR3 sequence reads: CASSEWGSPASGANVLTF. The CDR3 nucleotides are TGTGCCAGCAGTGAATGGGGCAGCCCCGCCTCTGGGGCCAACGTCCTGACTTTC. Combining the CDR3 with reference TRBV2 and TRBJ2-6 gives the whole variable domain EPEVTQTPSHQVTQMGQEVILRCVPISNHLYFYWYRQILGQKVEFLVSFYNNEISEKSEIFDDQFSVERPDGSNFTLKIRSTKLEDSAMYFCASSEWGSPASGANVLTFGAGSRLTVL.

This chain links TRBV28 with TRBJ2-7, with D uncertain. V was clipped by 3 bases and J by 3 bases, with 6 bases between them. The length of the CDR3 is 12 residues. Per the germline V gene, CDR1 is MDHEN and CDR2 is SYDVKM. CDR3 sequence (DNA): TGTGCCAGCAGTTTTGTCCGCTACGAGCAGTACTTC. Translation gives CASSFVRYEQYF. Drawing the rest from reference TRBV28 and TRBJ2-7, the complete variable domain is DVKVTQSSRYLVKRTGEKVFLECVQDMDHENMFWYRQDPGLGLRLIYFSYDVKMKEKGDIPEGYSVSREKKERFSLILESASTNQTSMYLCASSFVRYEQYFGPGTRLTVT.

V usage is TRBV20-1 and J usage is TRBJ1-2; the match to TRBD1 covers 9 bases. The CDR3 sequence is 12 residues long. Germline V gene lookup returns CDR1 DFQATT and CDR2 SNEGSKA (reference sequence). Germline trimming cut 5 bases from V and 4 bases from J; bases unmatched to any gene: 2. CDR3 sequence reads: CSAGTGSYGYTF. CDR3 DNA sequence: TGCAGTGCTGGGACAGGGAGCTATGGCTACACCTTC.

This clonotype was seen only a few times. The V call is TRBV20-1, the J call TRBJ2-2, with D possibly being TRBD2 (6 bases). Trimming stripped 3 bases from V and 5 bases from J, with 19 bases between. CDR1 is DFQATT and CDR2 is SNEGSKA in the germline V gene (reference sequence). The CDR3 length is 16 residues. The chain's CDR3 is CSASSGLRGRTGELFF. Here the CDR3 DNA reads TGCAGTGCTAGCTCGGGGTTACGTGGGAGGACCGGGGAGCTGTTTTTT.

The chain has TRBV28 and TRBJ1-1; weak D call: TRBD1 (6 bases). The ends were cut back, 5 bases at V and 5 bases at J, with 15 bases in the middle. This CDR3 region has 14 residues. CDR1 is MDHEN and CDR2 is SYDVKM in the germline V gene. The CDR3 DNA sequence: TGTGCCAGCAGTCCCCCAGGGGCGAAGACTGAAGCTTTCTTT. Translated, it gives CASSPPGAKTEAFF.

The V call is TRBV7-2, the J call TRBJ1-3, with D uncertain. The CDR3 spans 15 residues. Trimming took 5 bases from V and 4 from J, leaving 15 bases between them. Germline V gene lookup returns CDR1 SGHTA and CDR2 FQGNSA. In DNA form, the CDR3 reads TGTGCCAGCAGCGCCGGACCGGGGTCCGGAAACACCATATATTTT. It encodes CASSAGPGSGNTIYF. Together with reference TRBV7-2 and TRBJ1-3, the CDR3 gives the full variable domain: GAGVSQSPSNKVTEKGKDVELRCDPISGHTALYWYRQSLGQGLEFLIYFQGNSAPDKSGLPSDRFSAERTGGSVSTLTIQRTQQEDSAVYLCASSAGPGSGNTIYFGEGSWLTVV.

This rearrangement joins TRBV27 to TRBJ1-1; D possibly corresponds to TRBD1 (5 bases). The CDR3 is 14 amino acids. V was shortened by 3 bases and J by 0 bases, with 8 bases between the two germline ends. Germline V gene data show CDR1 as MNHEY and CDR2 as SMNVEV (reference sequence). The CDR3 reads CASSFRGVNTEAFF. For the CDR3, the DNA is TGTGCCAGCAGTTTTAGAGGGGTGAACACTGAAGCTTTCTTT.

This clonotype was found a few times. This rearrangement joins TRBV19 to TRBJ1-1, with 7 nucleotides matching TRBD1. From germline, CDR1 is LNHDA and CDR2 SQIVND (reference sequence). V lost 5 bases, J lost 1 base, and 4 bases stayed unmatched. The CDR3 consists of 14 residues. DNA of the CDR3: TGTGCCAGTAGTCAACAGGGGAGGAACACTGAAGCTTTCTTT. It is translated as CASSQQGRNTEAFF.

This clonotype has more than one count but fewer than ten. The chain couples TRBV20-1 to TRBJ2-2; D is uncertain. The CDR3 contains 13 residues. Trimming took 5 bases from V and 4 from J, leaving 11 bases between them. The germline V gene has CDR1 DFQATT and CDR2 SNEGSKA (reference sequence). The CDR3 nucleotides read TGCAGTGCTCAGTATCAGGTCACCGGGGAGCTGTTTTTT. It codes for CSAQYQVTGELFF.

In its sample, this clonotype was seen a few times. This chain connects TRBV6-1 to TRBJ1-6; D is unclear. This CDR3 has 15 residues. Germline CDR1 reads MNHNS; CDR2 reads SASEGT. Trimming pared 6 bases from V and 7 bases from J, leaving 16 bases between. The DNA for the CDR3 is TGTGCCAGCAGCTCCGCGAACCTCGGGAATTCACCCCTCCACTTT. Protein sequence: CASSSANLGNSPLHF.

The chain employs TRBV5-1 and TRBJ1-5; 9 bases line up with TRBD1. The V gene end was trimmed by 4 bases and the J gene end by 1 base; junction bases not matched to a gene: 9. This CDR3 is built from 17 residues. Germline assignment: CDR1 SGHRS and CDR2 YFSETQ. The chain's CDR3 is CASSEGTGSGSNQPQHF. CDR3 nucleotides: TGCGCCAGCAGCGAGGGGACAGGGAGCGGGAGCAATCAGCCCCAGCATTTT.